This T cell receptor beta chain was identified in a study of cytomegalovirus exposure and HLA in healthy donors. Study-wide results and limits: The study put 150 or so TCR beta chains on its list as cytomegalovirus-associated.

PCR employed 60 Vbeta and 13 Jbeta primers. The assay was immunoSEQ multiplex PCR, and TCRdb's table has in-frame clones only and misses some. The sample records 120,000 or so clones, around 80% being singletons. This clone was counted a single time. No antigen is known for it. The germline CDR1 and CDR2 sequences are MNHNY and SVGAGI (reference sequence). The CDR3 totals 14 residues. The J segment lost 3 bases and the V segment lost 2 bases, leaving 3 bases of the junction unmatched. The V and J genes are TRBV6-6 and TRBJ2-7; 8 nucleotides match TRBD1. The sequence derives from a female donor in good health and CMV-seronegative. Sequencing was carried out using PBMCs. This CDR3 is CASSYQGADYEQYF. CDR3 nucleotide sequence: TGTGCCAGCAGTTACCAGGGGGCAGACTACGAGCAGTACTTC.